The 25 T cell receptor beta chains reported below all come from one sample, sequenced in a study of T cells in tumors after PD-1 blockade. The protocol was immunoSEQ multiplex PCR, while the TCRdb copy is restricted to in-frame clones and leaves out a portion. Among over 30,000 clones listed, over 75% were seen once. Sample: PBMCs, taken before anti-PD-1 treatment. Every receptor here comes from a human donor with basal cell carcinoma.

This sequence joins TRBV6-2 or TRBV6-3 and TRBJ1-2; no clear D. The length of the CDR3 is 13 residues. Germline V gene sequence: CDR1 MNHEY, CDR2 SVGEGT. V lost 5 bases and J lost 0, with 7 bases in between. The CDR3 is CASSDTTNYGYTF. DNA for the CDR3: TGTGCCAGCAGTGATACTACTAACTATGGCTACACCTTC.

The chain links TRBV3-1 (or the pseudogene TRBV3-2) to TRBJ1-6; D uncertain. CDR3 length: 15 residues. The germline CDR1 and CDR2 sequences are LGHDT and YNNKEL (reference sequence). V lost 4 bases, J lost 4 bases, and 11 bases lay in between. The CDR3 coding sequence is TGTGCCAGCAGCCCTCCTTTAGGGTATAATTCACCCCTCCACTTT. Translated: CASSPPLGYNSPLHF.

CDR3 sequence (DNA): TGCAGCGCTCAATCATATTATCGGGACACCGGGGAGCTGTTTTTT. The encoded protein is CSAQSYYRDTGELFF. The J gene is TRBJ2-2, the V gene TRBV29-1; D not certain. Deletions cut 7 bases from V and 3 bases from J, with 18 bases between. The germline CDR1 and CDR2 sequences are SQVTM and ANQGSEA. This CDR3 is 15 amino acids long.

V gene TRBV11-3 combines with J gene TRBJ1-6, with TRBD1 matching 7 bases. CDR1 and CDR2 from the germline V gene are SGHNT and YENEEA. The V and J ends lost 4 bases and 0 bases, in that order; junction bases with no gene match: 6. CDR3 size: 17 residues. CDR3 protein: CASSSTGAGSYNSPLHF. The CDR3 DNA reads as TGTGCCAGCAGCTCAACAGGGGCTGGCTCCTATAATTCACCCCTCCACTTT.

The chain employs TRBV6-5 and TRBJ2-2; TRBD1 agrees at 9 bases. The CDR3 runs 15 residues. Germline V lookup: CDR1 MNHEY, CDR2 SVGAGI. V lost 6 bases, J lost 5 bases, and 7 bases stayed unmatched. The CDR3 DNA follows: TGTGCCAGCAGCGGAGGGACAGGGAGTACCGGGGAGCTGTTTTTT. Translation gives CASSGGTGSTGELFF.

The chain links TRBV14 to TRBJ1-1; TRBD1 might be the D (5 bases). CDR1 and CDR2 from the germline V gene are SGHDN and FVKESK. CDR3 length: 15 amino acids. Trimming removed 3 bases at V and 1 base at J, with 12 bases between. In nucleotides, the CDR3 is TGTGCCAGCAGCCAGAGGGGATTTGGGAACACTGAAGCTTTCTTT. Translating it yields CASSQRGFGNTEAFF.

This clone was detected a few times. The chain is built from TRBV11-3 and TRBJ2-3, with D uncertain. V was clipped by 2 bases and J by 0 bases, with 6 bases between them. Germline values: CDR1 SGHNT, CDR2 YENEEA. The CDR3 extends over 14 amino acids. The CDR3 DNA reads TGTGCCAGCAGCTTATTCCGGAGCACAGATACGCAGTATTTT. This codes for CASSLFRSTDTQYF.

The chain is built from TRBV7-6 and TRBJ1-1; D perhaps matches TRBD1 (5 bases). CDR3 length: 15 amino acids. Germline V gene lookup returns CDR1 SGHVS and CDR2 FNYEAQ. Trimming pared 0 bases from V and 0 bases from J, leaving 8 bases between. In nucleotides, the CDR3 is TGTGCCAGCAGCTTAGCGGGGGGGATGAACACTGAAGCTTTCTTT. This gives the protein CASSLAGGMNTEAFF. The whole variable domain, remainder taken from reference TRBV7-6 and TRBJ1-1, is GAGVSQSPRYKVTKRGQDVALRCDPISGHVSLYWYRQALGQGPEFLTYFNYEAQQDKSGLPNDRFSAERPEGSISTLTIQRTEQRDSAMYRCASSLAGGMNTEAFFGQGTRLTVV.

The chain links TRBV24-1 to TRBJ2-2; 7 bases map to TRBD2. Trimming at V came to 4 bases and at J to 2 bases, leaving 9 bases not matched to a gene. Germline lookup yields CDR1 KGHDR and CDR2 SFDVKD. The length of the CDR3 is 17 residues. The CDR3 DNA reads TGTGCCACCAGTGACCCACTTAGCGGGTATAACACCGGGGAGCTGTTTTTT. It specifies CATSDPLSGYNTGELFF.

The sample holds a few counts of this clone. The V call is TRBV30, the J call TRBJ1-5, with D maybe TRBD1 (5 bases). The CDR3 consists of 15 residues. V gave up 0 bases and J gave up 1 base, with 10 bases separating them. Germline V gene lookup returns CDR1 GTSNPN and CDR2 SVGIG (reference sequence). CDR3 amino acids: CAWSVGGGSNQPQHF. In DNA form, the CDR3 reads TGTGCCTGGAGTGTGGGGGGGGGAAGCAATCAGCCCCAGCATTTT.

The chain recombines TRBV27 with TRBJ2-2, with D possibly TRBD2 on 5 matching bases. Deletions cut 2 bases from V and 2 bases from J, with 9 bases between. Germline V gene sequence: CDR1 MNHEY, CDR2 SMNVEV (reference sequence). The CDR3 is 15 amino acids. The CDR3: CASSLVRANTGELFF. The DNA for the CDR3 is TGTGCCAGCAGTTTAGTGCGGGCCAACACCGGGGAGCTGTTTTTT.

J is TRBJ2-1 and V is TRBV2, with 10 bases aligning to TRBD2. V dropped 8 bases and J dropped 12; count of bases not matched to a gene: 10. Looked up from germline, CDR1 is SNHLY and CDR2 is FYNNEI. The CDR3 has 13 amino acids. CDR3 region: CASGAGGVSRQFF. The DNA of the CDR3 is TGTGCCAGCGGAGCGGGAGGGGTATCGAGGCAGTTCTTC.

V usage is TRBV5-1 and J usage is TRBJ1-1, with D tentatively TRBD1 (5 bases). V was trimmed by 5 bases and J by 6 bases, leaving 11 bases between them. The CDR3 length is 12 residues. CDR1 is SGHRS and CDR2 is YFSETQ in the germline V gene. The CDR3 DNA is TGCGCCAGCAGAGGGGATATCCCTGAAGCTTTCTTT. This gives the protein CASRGDIPEAFF.

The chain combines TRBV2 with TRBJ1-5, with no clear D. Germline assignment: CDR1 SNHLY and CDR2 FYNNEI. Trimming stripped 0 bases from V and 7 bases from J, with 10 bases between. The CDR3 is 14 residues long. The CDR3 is CASSEALSRQPQHF. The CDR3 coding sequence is TGTGCCAGCAGTGAAGCGCTTAGCAGGCAGCCCCAGCATTTT. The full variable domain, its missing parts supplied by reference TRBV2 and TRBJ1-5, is EPEVTQTPSHQVTQMGQEVILRCVPISNHLYFYWYRQILGQKVEFLVSFYNNEISEKSEIFDDQFSVERPDGSNFTLKIRSTKLEDSAMYFCASSEALSRQPQHFGDGTRLSIL.

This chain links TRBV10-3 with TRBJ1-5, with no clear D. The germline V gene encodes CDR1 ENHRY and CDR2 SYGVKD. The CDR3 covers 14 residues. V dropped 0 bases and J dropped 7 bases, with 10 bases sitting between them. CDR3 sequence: CAISESGGTQPQHF. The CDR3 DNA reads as TGTGCCATCAGTGAGTCCGGCGGCACCCAGCCCCAGCATTTT.

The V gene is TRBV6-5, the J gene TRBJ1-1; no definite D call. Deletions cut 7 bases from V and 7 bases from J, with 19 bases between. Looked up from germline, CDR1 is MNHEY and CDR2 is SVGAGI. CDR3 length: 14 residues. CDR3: CASTYSSDVSEAFF. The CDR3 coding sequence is TGTGCCAGCACCTACTCCTCGGACGTTAGTGAAGCTTTCTTT.

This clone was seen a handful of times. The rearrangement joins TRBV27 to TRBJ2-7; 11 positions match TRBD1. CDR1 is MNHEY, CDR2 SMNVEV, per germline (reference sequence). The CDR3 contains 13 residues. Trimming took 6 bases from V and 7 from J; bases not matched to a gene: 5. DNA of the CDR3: TGTGCCAGCAGCGGACAGGGGGCAGGAGAGCAGTACTTC. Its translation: CASSGQGAGEQYF.

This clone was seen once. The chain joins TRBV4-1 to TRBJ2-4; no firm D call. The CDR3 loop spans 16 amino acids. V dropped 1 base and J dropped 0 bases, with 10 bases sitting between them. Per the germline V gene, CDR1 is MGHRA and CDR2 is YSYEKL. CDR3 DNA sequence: TGCGCCAGCAGCCAAGTCCCGGCTAGAGCCAAAAACATTCAGTACTTC. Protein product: CASSQVPARAKNIQYF.

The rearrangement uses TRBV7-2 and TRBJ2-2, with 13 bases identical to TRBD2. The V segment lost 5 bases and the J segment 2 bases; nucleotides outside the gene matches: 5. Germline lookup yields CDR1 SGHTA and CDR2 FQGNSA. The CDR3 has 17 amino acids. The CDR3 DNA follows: TGTGCCAGCAGCGTCGGACTAGCGGGGGCCAACACCGGGGAGCTGTTTTTT. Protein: CASSVGLAGANTGELFF.

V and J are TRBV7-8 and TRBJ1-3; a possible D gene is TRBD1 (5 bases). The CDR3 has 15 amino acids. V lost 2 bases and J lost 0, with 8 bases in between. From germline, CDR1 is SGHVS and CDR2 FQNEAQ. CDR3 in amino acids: CASSLTGNSGNTIYF. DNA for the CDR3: TGTGCCAGCAGCTTAACAGGCAACTCTGGAAACACCATATATTTT.

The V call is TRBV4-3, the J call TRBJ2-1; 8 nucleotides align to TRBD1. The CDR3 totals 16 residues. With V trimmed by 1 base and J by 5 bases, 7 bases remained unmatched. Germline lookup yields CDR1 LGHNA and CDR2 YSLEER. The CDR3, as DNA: TGCGCCAGCAGCCAAGGATGGGGGACAGGAAACAATGAGCAGTTCTTC. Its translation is CASSQGWGTGNNEQFF.

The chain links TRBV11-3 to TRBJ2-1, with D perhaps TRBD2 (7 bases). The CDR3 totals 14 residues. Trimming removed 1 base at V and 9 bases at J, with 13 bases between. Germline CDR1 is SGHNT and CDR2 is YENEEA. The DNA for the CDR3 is TGTGCCAGCAGCTTAGTGCCGGGGGGCAGTGAGCAGTTCTTC. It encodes CASSLVPGGSEQFF.

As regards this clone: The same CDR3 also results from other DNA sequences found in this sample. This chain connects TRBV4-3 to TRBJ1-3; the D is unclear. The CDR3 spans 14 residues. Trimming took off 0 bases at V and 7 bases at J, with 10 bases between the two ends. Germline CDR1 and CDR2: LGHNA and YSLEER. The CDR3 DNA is TGCGCCAGCAGCCAAGATACTTCAAGGAACACCATATATTTT. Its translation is CASSQDTSRNTIYF.

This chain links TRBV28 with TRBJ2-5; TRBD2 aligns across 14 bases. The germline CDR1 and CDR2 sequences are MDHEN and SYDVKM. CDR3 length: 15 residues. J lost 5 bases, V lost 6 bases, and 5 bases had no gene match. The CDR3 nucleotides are TGTGCCAGCAGATCCCGGACTAGCGGGAGGGAGACCCAGTACTTC. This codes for CASRSRTSGRETQYF.

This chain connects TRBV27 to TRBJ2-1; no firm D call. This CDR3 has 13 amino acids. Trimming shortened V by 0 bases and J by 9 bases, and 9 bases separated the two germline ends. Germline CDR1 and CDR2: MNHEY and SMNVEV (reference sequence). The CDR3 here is CASSLSGRSEQFF. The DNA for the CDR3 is TGTGCCAGCAGTTTATCAGGAAGGAGTGAGCAGTTCTTC.